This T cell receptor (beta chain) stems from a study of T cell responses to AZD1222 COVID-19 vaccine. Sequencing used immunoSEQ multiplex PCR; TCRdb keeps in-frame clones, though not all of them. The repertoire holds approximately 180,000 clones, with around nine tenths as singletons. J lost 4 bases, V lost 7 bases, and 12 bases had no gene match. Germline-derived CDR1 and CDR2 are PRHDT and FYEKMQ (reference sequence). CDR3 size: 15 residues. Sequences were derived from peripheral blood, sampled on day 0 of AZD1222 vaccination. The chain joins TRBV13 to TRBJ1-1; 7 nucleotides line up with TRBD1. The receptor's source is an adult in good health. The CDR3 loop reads CASTILTGLITEAFF. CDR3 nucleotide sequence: TGTGCCAGCACCATACTGACAGGGTTGATCACTGAAGCTTTCTTT.